This T cell receptor (beta chain) was retrieved from a study of Graves' ophthalmopathy and Graves' hyperthyroidism. RNA served as the template for amplifying TCR beta CDR3 regions. RT-PCR with HTBI primers came first, then second-round multiplex PCR. TCRdb itself ran the multiplex PCR reads through MiXCR, one entry per CDR3 protein. Among some 350,000 distinct CDR3 sequences, about 18% were seen once, and the ten largest hold 2.4%. Germline values: CDR1 MDHEN, CDR2 SYDVKM. The CDR3 length is 16 residues. With V trimmed by 4 bases and J by 0 bases, 8 bases remained unmatched. The rearrangement joins TRBV28 to TRBJ1-1; 7 nucleotides align to TRBD1. The origin of this receptor is an adult woman with stable Graves' hyperthyroidism. The source material was peripheral blood. CDR3 amino acids: CASSSPDRALNTEAFF. CDR3 coding DNA: TGTGCCAGCAGTTCCCCCGACAGGGCCTTGAACACTGAAGCTTTCTTT. Full variable domain (outside the CDR3, taken from reference TRBV28 and TRBJ1-1): DVKVTQSSRYLVKRTGEKVFLECVQDMDHENMFWYRQDPGLGLRLIYFSYDVKMKEKGDIPEGYSVSREKKERFSLILESASTNQTSMYLCASSSPDRALNTEAFFGQGTRLTVV.